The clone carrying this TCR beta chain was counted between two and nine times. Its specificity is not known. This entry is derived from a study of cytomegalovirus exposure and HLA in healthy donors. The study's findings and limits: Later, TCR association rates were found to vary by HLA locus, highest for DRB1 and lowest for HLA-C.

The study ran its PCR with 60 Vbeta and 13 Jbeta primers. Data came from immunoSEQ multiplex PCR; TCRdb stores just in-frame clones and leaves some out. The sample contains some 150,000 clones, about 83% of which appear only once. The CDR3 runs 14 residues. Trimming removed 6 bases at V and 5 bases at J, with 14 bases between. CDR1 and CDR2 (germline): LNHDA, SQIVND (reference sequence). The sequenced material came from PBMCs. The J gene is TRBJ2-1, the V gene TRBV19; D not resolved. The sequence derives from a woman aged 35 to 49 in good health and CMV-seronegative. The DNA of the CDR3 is TGTGCCAGTAGATCGACCGACATAAACAATGAGCAGTTCTTC. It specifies CASRSTDINNEQFF.